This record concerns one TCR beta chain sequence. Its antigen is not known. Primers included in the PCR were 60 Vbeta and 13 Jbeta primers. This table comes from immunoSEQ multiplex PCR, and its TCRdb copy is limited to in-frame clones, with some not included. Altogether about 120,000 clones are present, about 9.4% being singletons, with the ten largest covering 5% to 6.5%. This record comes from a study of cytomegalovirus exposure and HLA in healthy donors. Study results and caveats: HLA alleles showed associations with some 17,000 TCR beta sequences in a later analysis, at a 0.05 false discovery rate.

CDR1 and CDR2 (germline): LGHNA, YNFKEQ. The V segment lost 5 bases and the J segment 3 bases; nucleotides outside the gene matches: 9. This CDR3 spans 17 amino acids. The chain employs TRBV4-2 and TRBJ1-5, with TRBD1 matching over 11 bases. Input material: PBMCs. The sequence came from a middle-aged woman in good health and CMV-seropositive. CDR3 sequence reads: CASSSGTGGFDNQPQHF. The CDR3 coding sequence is TGTGCCAGCAGCTCCGGGACAGGGGGGTTTGACAATCAGCCCCAGCATTTT.